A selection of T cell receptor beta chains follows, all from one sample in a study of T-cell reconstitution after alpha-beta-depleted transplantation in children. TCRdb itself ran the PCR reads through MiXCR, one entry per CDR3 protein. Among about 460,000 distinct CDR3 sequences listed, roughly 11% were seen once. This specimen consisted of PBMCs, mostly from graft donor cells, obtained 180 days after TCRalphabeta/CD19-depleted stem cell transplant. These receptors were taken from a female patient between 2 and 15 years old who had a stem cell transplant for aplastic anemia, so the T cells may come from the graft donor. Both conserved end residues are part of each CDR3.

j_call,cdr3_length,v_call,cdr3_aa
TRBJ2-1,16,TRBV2,CASSESTSGSLYEQFF
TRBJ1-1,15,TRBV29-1,CSVRAASGGGTEAFF
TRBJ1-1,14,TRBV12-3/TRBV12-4,CASSLVSGRDEAFF
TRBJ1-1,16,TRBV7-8,CASSPTGGTLGTEAFF
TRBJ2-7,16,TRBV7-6,CASSLATGQTPYEQYF
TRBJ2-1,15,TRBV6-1,CASSEGTSGHNEQFF
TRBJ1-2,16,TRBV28,CASRLNPTGHLHGYTF
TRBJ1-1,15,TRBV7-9,CASRTGGTENTEAFF
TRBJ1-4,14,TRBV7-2,CASSEGVKGEKLFF
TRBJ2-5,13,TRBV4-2,CASSNRESETQYF
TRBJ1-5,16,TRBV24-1,CATSDSQGAPTQPQHF
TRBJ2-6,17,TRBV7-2,CASSWTSGSSGANVLTF
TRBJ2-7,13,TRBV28,CASSQLVGREQYF
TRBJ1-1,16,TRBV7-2,CASSVAGLRGATEAFF
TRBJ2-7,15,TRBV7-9,CASSFSVAGDYEQYF
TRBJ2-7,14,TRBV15,CATSFQDRGYEQYF
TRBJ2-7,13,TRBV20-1,CSARGDKTYEQYF
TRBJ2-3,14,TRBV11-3,CASSLEGRSDTQYF
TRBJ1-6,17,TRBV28,CASSLNRRRGSNSPLHF
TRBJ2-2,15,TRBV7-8,CASSLAGAGAGELFF
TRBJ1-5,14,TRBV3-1,CASSQSWGNQPQHF
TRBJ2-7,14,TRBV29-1,CSALTLTSGGEQYF
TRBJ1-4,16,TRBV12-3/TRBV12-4,CASSFRTSGTGEKLFF
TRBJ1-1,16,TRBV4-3,CASSQGPRQLNTEAFF
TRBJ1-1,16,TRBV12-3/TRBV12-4,CASSFPLGRGNTEAFF
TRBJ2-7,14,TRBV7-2,CASLEDRGAYEQYF